Shown below are 23 T cell receptor beta chains from a single sample sequenced in a study of T cells after yellow fever vaccination. Each CDR3 protein gets one entry after TCRdb re-called the 5' RACE reads with MiXCR. The sample contains 500,000 to 550,000 distinct CDR3 sequences, roughly 22% of which appear only once. Source: PBMCs, taken 21 days after the first yellow fever vaccination. These receptors were obtained from a man aged 18-30 years who received the YFV17D yellow fever vaccine.

The rearrangement links TRBV4-1 to TRBJ1-1, with TRBD1 matching over 9 bases. J was trimmed by 6 bases and V by 3 bases; bases with no gene match: 5. This CDR3 comprises 14 residues. Germline CDR1 MGHRA, CDR2 YSYEKL. This chain's CDR3 is CASSQGQGGSEAFF. The CDR3 bases are TGCGCCAGCAGCCAGGGACAGGGCGGTTCTGAAGCTTTCTTT.

V and J are TRBV7-2 and TRBJ2-7, with D hard to call. V dropped 1 base and J dropped 7 bases, with 8 bases sitting between them. The CDR3 is 12 amino acids. From germline, CDR1 is SGHTA and CDR2 FQGNSA. For the CDR3, the DNA is TGTGCCAGCAGCTTAGACCACGGGGAGCAGTACGTC. Its protein product is CASSLDHGEQYV.

This clonotype was found a few times. This chain connects TRBV6-5 to TRBJ2-3, with 8 bases aligning to TRBD2. This CDR3 has 16 residues. V shed 2 bases and J 2 bases; nucleotides not matched to a gene: 6. In germline, CDR1 is MNHEY, CDR2 SVGAGI. DNA of the CDR3: TGTGCCAGCAGTTACGAAGCGGGGGCCGACACAGATACGCAGTATTTT. It encodes CASSYEAGADTDTQYF.

In its sample, this clonotype was seen once. Sequence at one end of the junction differs from germline and may be a read error. This sequence joins TRBV15 and TRBJ2-6; D is perhaps TRBD1 or TRBD2 (5 bases each). This CDR3 is 22 amino acids long. Germline V gene sequence: CDR1 LNHNV, CDR2 YYDKDF (reference sequence). The chain's CDR3 is CASSSRDASNAPLSSGANVLTF. The CDR3 DNA sequence: TGTGCCAGCAGCAGCCGGGACGCCTCCAATGCCCCTTTAAGCTCTGGGGCCAACGTCCTGACTTTC.

The table lists this clonotype with many counts. V is TRBV6-2 or TRBV6-3 and J is TRBJ2-3, with 9 positions matching TRBD2. V trimming: 2 bases; J trimming: 4 bases; junction bases outside the gene matches: 7. Germline lookup yields CDR1 MNHEY and CDR2 SVGEGT. CDR3 length: 16 amino acids. The CDR3 DNA is TGTGCCAGCAGTTACCCTAGCGGGACCGTAGCAGATACGCAGTATTTT. As protein: CASSYPSGTVADTQYF.

This clonotype has just a few counts. This chain connects TRBV7-2 to TRBJ1-2; D gene ambiguous. The CDR3 has 14 residues. Germline V gives CDR1 SGHTA, CDR2 FQGNSA. V lost 0 bases and J lost 4, with 9 bases in between. In DNA form, the CDR3 reads TGTGCCAGCAGCTTAGCGGCGGTGGGCTATGGCTACACCTTC. This encodes CASSLAAVGYGYTF.

V usage is TRBV5-1 and J usage is TRBJ1-4, with TRBD1 matching 7 bases. This CDR3 is built from 13 residues. Germline CDR1 and CDR2: SGHRS and YFSETQ. Unmatched junction bases numbered 3, after V lost 4 bases and J lost 6 bases. CDR3 nucleotides: TGCGCCAGCAGCGGGGGGACAGATGAAAAACTGTTTTTT. Translated: CASSGGTDEKLFF.

The rearrangement joins TRBV2 to TRBJ2-3, with 7 bases fitting TRBD1. CDR3 length: 20 amino acids. The V segment lost 6 bases and the J segment 4 bases; nucleotides outside the gene matches: 25. Germline V CDR1 and CDR2: SNHLY, FYNNEI. In DNA, the CDR3 is TGTGCCAGCAGAGGGGGAATTAACAGGGGATGGGGAACTAAGCCAGATACGCAGTATTTT. Translation gives CASRGGINRGWGTKPDTQYF.

This chain links TRBV5-6 with TRBJ2-1; D is perhaps TRBD1 (6 bases). In germline, CDR1 is SGHDT, CDR2 YYEEEE. V lost 5 bases and J lost 5, with 17 bases in between. This CDR3 has 15 amino acids. The CDR3 spells CASSSDGTLNNEQFF. CDR3 bases: TGTGCCAGCAGTTCGGATGGGACACTCAACAATGAGCAGTTCTTC. Full variable domain (missing parts from reference TRBV5-6 and TRBJ2-1): DAGVTQSPTHLIKTRGQQVTLRCSPKSGHDTVSWYQQALGQGPQFIFQYYEEEERQRGNFPDRFSGHQFPNYSSELNVNALLLGDSALYLCASSSDGTLNNEQFFGPGTRLTVL.

This clonotype was observed a few times. The chain has TRBV5-1 and TRBJ2-1; TRBD2 matches at 12 bases. This CDR3 is 15 amino acids long. Losses at the gene ends were 3 bases for V and 6 bases for J; bases not matched to a gene: 4. From germline, CDR1 is SGHRS and CDR2 YFSETQ. The CDR3 reads CASSSLAGGSNEQFF. The CDR3 coding sequence is TGCGCCAGCAGCTCCCTAGCGGGGGGGAGCAATGAGCAGTTCTTC.

This clonotype has more than one count but fewer than ten. The chain combines TRBV11-2 with TRBJ2-1, with 7 bases fitting TRBD2. V was pared by 5 bases and J by 5 bases, with 12 bases of the junction left unmatched. CDR3 length equals 16 residues. CDR1 and CDR2 (germline): SGHAT, FQNNGV. CDR3 in DNA: TGTGCCAGCAGCACAGTACGACTAGCACCAGACAATGAGCAGTTCTTC. It encodes CASSTVRLAPDNEQFF.

This clonotype was counted only a few times. The V gene is TRBV10-2, the J gene TRBJ2-3, with D perhaps TRBD1 (6 bases). Trimming cost V 6 bases and J 1 base, with 23 bases left between them. The CDR3 has 18 residues. Germline CDR1 and CDR2: WSHSY and SAAADI. The chain's CDR3 is CASRGRKTGKEGTDTQYF. CDR3 in DNA: TGCGCCAGCAGAGGAAGAAAAACAGGGAAGGAAGGCACAGATACGCAGTATTTT.

V usage is TRBV12-3 or TRBV12-4 and J usage is TRBJ1-1, with no clear D. CDR3 length: 13 residues. V shed 3 bases and J shed 4 bases, with 9 bases lying between them. For the CDR3, the DNA is TGTGCCAGCAGTTTTGTTGTGGGCACTGAAGCTTTCTTT. Its protein is CASSFVVGTEAFF.

This clonotype was counted at least ten times. V and J are TRBV19 and TRBJ1-2; D remains unclear. This CDR3 spans 16 amino acids. Trimming removed 6 bases from V and 3 bases from J, with 20 bases in between. Germline CDR1 LNHDA, CDR2 SQIVND (reference sequence). Here the CDR3 reads CASSGNLDPADYGYTF. For the CDR3, the DNA is TGTGCCAGTAGCGGTAATCTTGACCCGGCGGACTATGGCTACACCTTC.

The genes are TRBV29-1 and TRBJ2-1; either TRBD1 or TRBD2 may fit D (5 bases each). V lost 6 bases to trimming and J lost 7 bases, with 16 bases between them. CDR3 length: 13 residues. Germline V gene data show CDR1 as SQVTM and CDR2 as ANQGSEA. CDR3: CSVWGATGNEQFF. The CDR3 DNA reads TGCAGCGTCTGGGGCGCGACGGGGAATGAGCAGTTCTTC.

This chain uses TRBV11-1 with TRBJ2-1; D may be TRBD1 or TRBD2 (5 bases each). The CDR3 is made up of 16 amino acids. Germline-derived CDR1 and CDR2 are SGHAT and FQDESV (reference sequence). V lost 1 base and J lost 2, with 12 bases in between. The CDR3 region has the DNA TGTGCCAGCAGCTTAGGGGGCCCGGGGCCCTACAATGAGCAGTTCTTC. Its protein is CASSLGGPGPYNEQFF.

J is TRBJ2-5 and V is TRBV5-1; 10 bases map to TRBD1. The CDR3 is 16 residues long. The germline V gene has CDR1 SGHRS and CDR2 YFSETQ. V shed 0 bases and J 3 bases; nucleotides not matched to a gene: 5. The chain's CDR3 is CASSLGPTGGEETQYF. The CDR3 coding sequence is TGCGCCAGCAGCTTGGGTCCGACAGGGGGCGAAGAGACCCAGTACTTC. Looking up the rest from reference TRBV5-1 and TRBJ2-5 gives the full variable domain: KAGVTQTPRYLIKTRGQQVTLSCSPISGHRSVSWYQQTPGQGLQFLFEYFSETQRNKGNFPGRFSGRQFSNSRSEMNVSTLELGDSALYLCASSLGPTGGEETQYFGPGTRLLVL.

The chain couples TRBV19 to TRBJ1-5; D ambiguous. Between the trimmed V and J ends, which lost 3 bases and 0 bases, there was a span of 12 bases. The length of the CDR3 is 16 residues. Germline V gives CDR1 LNHDA, CDR2 SQIVND (reference sequence). CDR3 in DNA: TGTGCCAGTAGTATCTTTGTCCTTTATAGCAATCAGCCCCAGCATTTT. This gives the protein CASSIFVLYSNQPQHF.

The gene calls are TRBV12-3 or TRBV12-4 and TRBJ1-5; D gene ambiguous. The germline V and J ends were trimmed by 7 bases and 2 bases, with 12 bases remaining between them. The CDR3 is 14 residues long. The CDR3 DNA follows: TGTGCCAGCAAAAATTTGGCGGGCAATCAGCCCCAGCATTTT. Its translation: CASKNLAGNQPQHF.

The chain uses TRBV7-6 and TRBJ2-5; TRBD1 aligns across 7 bases. Per germline, CDR1 SGHVS and CDR2 FNYEAQ. With 7 bases clipped from V and 2 bases from J, the junction kept 7 bases outside the gene matches. This CDR3 is 14 amino acids long. CDR3: CASTWTGQQETQYF. The DNA for the CDR3 is TGTGCCAGCACTTGGACAGGACAGCAAGAGACCCAGTACTTC.

The table lists this clonotype with a few counts. The gene calls are TRBV18 and TRBJ2-5, with D possibly being TRBD2 (5 bases). The CDR3 consists of 14 residues. Germline assignment: CDR1 KGHSH and CDR2 LQKENI. Trimming pared 3 bases from V and 2 bases from J, leaving 10 bases between. This CDR3 reads CASSPTPGQETQYF. The CDR3 DNA is TGTGCCAGCTCACCGACCCCGGGGCAAGAGACCCAGTACTTC.

This clonotype was seen a few times. The V and J genes are TRBV6-1 and TRBJ1-2, with D tentatively TRBD1 (6 bases). Per germline, CDR1 MNHNS and CDR2 SASEGT. The V gene lost 7 bases and the J gene lost 8 bases, with 20 bases spanning the gap. The length of the CDR3 is 14 residues. DNA of the CDR3: TGTGCCAGCACCCCAGGGGCCAGGGCGTTCGGCTACACCTTC. Protein: CASTPGARAFGYTF.

The chain joins TRBV9 to TRBJ2-1; weak D call: TRBD1 (5 bases). V lost 0 bases, J lost 8 bases, and 9 bases lay in between. CDR3 size: 13 residues. Per germline, CDR1 SGDLS and CDR2 YYNGEE. CDR3 sequence: CASSVEAGYEQFF. The DNA for the CDR3 is TGTGCCAGCAGCGTAGAAGCAGGGTATGAGCAGTTCTTC.